The T cell receptor beta chain described here comes from a study of OX40 agonist ivuxolimab in advanced cancers. Looking at the study overall: Ivuxolimab was a fully human IgG2 agonistic monoclonal antibody targeting the costimulatory receptor OX40 (CD134). In the dose-escalation cohort, roughly 80% of patients were male, and the mean age was around 60 years, with a range of 23 to 79. Prior anti-PD-1, anti-PD-L1 or anti-CTLA-4 therapy was permitted, and 40% of dose-escalation patients had received checkpoint inhibitors. Intravenous ivuxolimab was administered to patients every 2 weeks at six dose levels: 0.01, 0.1, 0.3, 1.5, 3 and 10 mg/kg. The paper describes the monotherapy dose-escalation part (N of about 47 patients) of the phase I trial of ivuxolimab. The point of sequencing TCRbeta in the periphery was to test whether ivuxolimab changed TCR sequence diversity and drove clonal T-cell expansion. Three dose-escalation patients achieved partial responses, one with hepatocellular carcinoma and two with cutaneous melanoma. Of the approximately 54 patients in dose escalation, approximately 20 had hepatocellular carcinoma, around 15 had melanoma, 9 had renal cell carcinoma and 9 had head and neck cancer.

The table lists this clone with a few counts. What this receptor recognizes is not known. The sample holds no much larger clone one base away, and base qualities are not on file. Points the paper makes about the study in general: Which antigens the clonally expanded peripheral T cells were specific for was not determined. At doses from 0.1 to 3.0 mg/kg, clonal expansion was seen in both CD4+ and CD8+ blood T cells between baseline and week 6. After ivuxolimab, CD8+ T cells had more expanded clones than CD4+ T cells on average. Low levels of normalized T-cell clonal expansion were also shown by some nonresponding patients. In the 0.1-3.0 mg/kg groups, partial responders were among the patients with the lowest normalized peripheral clonal expansion, particularly in CD8+ T cells.

The V end gives up 6 bases and the J end 3 bases, leaving 7 bases in the junction not matched to a gene. Inclusive of the bounding cysteine and phenylalanine, the CDR3 is 14 residues long. The sequence is cut down to CDR3 DNA, 42 bases in frame from base 1. CDR1 and CDR2 (LNHDA, SQIVND) derive from the germline V gene (reference sequence). Patients with a history of autoimmune disease or receiving systemic immunosuppression were excluded from the trial. In every dose cohort, peripheral blood was drawn for TCR sequencing at baseline, cycle 4 day 1, and cycle 7 day 1. The samples were taken from a phase I, first-in-human, multicenter, open-label dose-escalation trial of ivuxolimab. Adults with locally advanced or metastatic head and neck squamous cell, hepatocellular, melanoma or renal cell carcinoma were enrolled in the trial. Before TCR sequencing, CD4+ and CD8+ T cells were separately sorted from peripheral blood.

To sequence the TCRbeta CDR3 region, genomic DNA was isolated from the sorted cells. The immunoSEQ Assay was used to sequence the TCRbeta CDR3 regions. TCRdb stores this immuneACCESS table with in-frame sequences only. Part of the clones is absent; in the studies checked, under half of the shortfall reflects unresolved V genes, and no reason is known for the rest. This sample comprises about 94,000 clones, around 87% of them detected only once. The ten largest account for around 0.28% of the sample. The sequences come from CD4+ or CD8+ T cells sorted from blood, collected in a trial of the OX40 agonist ivuxolimab. The TCR originated in an adult with an advanced solid tumor such as melanoma, head and neck, liver or kidney cancer. The chain is encoded by TRBV19 joined to TRBJ2-7; TRBD2 fits 8 bases in the junction. The base sequence is TGTGCCAGTAGCCTCTCGGGGGGGCGCTACGAGCAGTACTTC. This sequence encodes CASSLSGGRYEQYF.